This is a list of T cell receptor beta chains from one sample in a study of CD8+CD57+ T cells in acquired aplastic anemia. A single record per CDR3 protein comes from TCRdb applying MiXCR to the reads. There are over 150,000 distinct CDR3 sequences in the sample; more than 60% occur only once, and under 55% lies in the top ten. Sequencing used sorted CD4+, CD8+, or CD8+CD57+ T cells (not recorded which) from PBMCs. The source is a human donor with aplastic anemia. The conserved cysteine and the conserved F or W are not part of the CDR3 here. Size tells how often a clone was seen (once, few, many) or the class of an expanded clone, and some rows leave it out.

length	J	V	size	CDR3
12	TRBJ1-2	TRBV7-9	NA	ASSGETGGEGYT
12	TRBJ1-1	TRBV5-1	NA	ASSSGQPNTEAF
13	TRBJ2-7	TRBV24-1	NA	ATSDSGTGGYEQY
12	TRBJ2-7	TRBV12-3/TRBV12-4	NA	ASSDNRRGREQY
13	TRBJ2-1	TRBV7-3	once	ASSLSGDTYYEQF
11	TRBJ1-1	TRBV12-3/TRBV12-4	NA	ASLTGGDTEAF
14	TRBJ2-2	TRBV6-5	NA	ASSYRDRVNTGELF
14	TRBJ2-7	TRBV6-5	NA	ASSGTSGASSYEQY
14	TRBJ2-2	TRBV3-1	NA	ASSLGLREGTGELF
12	TRBJ2-7	TRBV5-5	NA	ASSSTPGTYEQY
12	TRBJ1-5	TRBV7-8	NA	ASSKGAPGQPQH
11	TRBJ2-7	TRBV7-8	NA	ASTGTSGYEQY
10	TRBJ2-2	TRBV5-1	NA	ASSMNTGELF
13	TRBJ2-3	TRBV20-1	few	SASYWGADTDTQY
12	TRBJ1-4	TRBV20-1	NA	SARELQTNEKLF
12	TRBJ2-7	TRBV2	NA	ASSEARDPTEQY
11	TRBJ1-5	TRBV10-3	NA	ASGGYSNQPQH
14	TRBJ1-5	TRBV20-1	NA	SAGRGQGKMNQPQH
15	TRBJ1-4	TRBV7-8	NA	ASSLAFDRGRSGKLF
12	TRBJ1-2	TRBV10-1	NA	ASSEGNYNYGYT
9	TRBJ2-7	TRBV19	NA	ASSTGSEQY
8	TRBJ2-7	TRBV2	NA	ASGAYEQY
13	TRBJ2-3	TRBV25-1	NA	ASSETRRSTDTQY
13	TRBJ2-3	TRBV19	NA	ASNIRDRDPDTQY
13	TRBJ1-1	TRBV7-8	NA	ASLDREGGNTEAF
13	TRBJ1-2	TRBV10-3	NA	AIRGTTEVVYGYI
13	TRBJ2-7	TRBV10-3	NA	AISYGTKNSYEQY
12	TRBJ1-1	TRBV7-9	few	ASSLGGENTEAF
13	TRBJ2-7	TRBV29-1	NA	SVGSPGGNSYEQY
13	TRBJ2-7	TRBV24-1	NA	ATSDSRQGSYEQY
11	TRBJ2-7	TRBV20-1	NA	SAQAGQGYEQY
12	TRBJ2-7	TRBV14	NA	ASSQDRAFYEQY
12	TRBJ2-3	TRBV7-2	NA	ASSLGLGGDTQY